This entry lists 12 T cell receptor beta chains sequenced from one sample in a study of T cells after yellow fever vaccination. TCRdb itself ran the 5' RACE reads through MiXCR, one entry per CDR3 protein. The sample shows tens of thousands of distinct CDR3 sequences, around 6.1% of them seen only once. Sequencing used PBMCs, either bulk or a sorted T-cell subset (CD4+, CD8+, memory, or dextramer-sorted; not recorded which), obtained on the day of the yellow fever booster vaccination. Source of these receptors: a man aged 18 to 35 who received the YFV17D yellow fever vaccine.

This clonotype was seen repeatedly, ten times or more. This chain joins TRBV10-1 and TRBJ2-1, with D unclear. Trimming removed 5 bases from V and 8 bases from J, with 13 bases in between. CDR3 length: 13 amino acids. Germline loops: CDR1 WNHNN, CDR2 SYGVQD (reference sequence). The CDR3 sequence is CASSKDIDYEQFF. CDR3 nucleotides: TGCGCCAGCAGTAAAGATATTGATTATGAGCAGTTCTTC.

V and J are TRBV10-3 and TRBJ1-3; a possible D gene is TRBD1 (6 bases). Germline V lookup: CDR1 ENHRY, CDR2 SYGVKD. The CDR3 length is 14 residues. The V end was cut by 5 bases, the J end by 2 bases, with 10 bases between. CDR3 nucleotides: TGTGCCATCAGTATACAGGGCACTGGAAACACCATATATTTT. It is translated as CAISIQGTGNTIYF.

In its sample, this clonotype was seen many times. The V and J genes are TRBV29-1 and TRBJ2-7, with TRBD2 as a possible D gene (6 bases). The CDR3 loop spans 14 amino acids. V lost 7 bases, J lost 0 bases, and 16 bases lay in between. Germline-derived CDR1 and CDR2 are SQVTM and ANQGSEA. CDR3 bases: TGCAGCGCCAAGGACTACGACAGCTCCTACGAGCAGTACTTC. Encoded protein: CSAKDYDSSYEQYF.

The chain combines TRBV6-1 with TRBJ2-7, with D possibly TRBD1 on 5 matching bases. Trimming stripped 3 bases from V and 3 bases from J, with 15 bases between. CDR3 length: 15 amino acids. From germline, CDR1 is MNHNS and CDR2 SASEGT. CDR3 in amino acids: CASSDPGAIDYEQYV. The CDR3 region has the DNA TGTGCCAGCAGTGATCCTGGGGCCATTGACTACGAGCAGTACGTC.

This clonotype was seen repeatedly, ten times or more. The chain links TRBV12-3 or TRBV12-4 to TRBJ2-5; D is unclear. The V end lost 4 bases, the J end lost 5 bases, and 5 bases lay between the germline ends. The CDR3 totals 11 residues. The CDR3 here is CASSSTETQYF. The CDR3 region has the DNA TGTGCCAGCAGTTCCACGGAGACCCAGTACTTC.

This clonotype has at least ten counts. The chain joins TRBV7-2 to TRBJ1-5; D unclear. There are 13 residues in the CDR3. Germline values: CDR1 SGHTA, CDR2 FQGNSA. V was cut by 5 bases and J by 0 bases, with 5 bases left in between. For the CDR3, the DNA is TGTGCCAGCAGCCGATATAGCAATCAGCCCCAGCATTTT. This encodes CASSRYSNQPQHF.

This clonotype occurred a few times. The CDR3 loop reads CASRPDSTTYNEQFF. The CDR3 DNA is TGCGCCAGCAGACCAGACAGTACCACTTACAATGAGCAGTTCTTC. The chain employs TRBV4-1 and TRBJ2-1, with D maybe TRBD1 (5 bases). V was trimmed by 6 bases and J by 4 bases, leaving 16 bases between them. The CDR3 covers 15 residues. The germline V gene has CDR1 MGHRA and CDR2 YSYEKL.

For this clonotype: A read error is possible here, since a much larger clone lies one base away. The rearrangement links TRBV11-3 to TRBJ2-2; D may be TRBD1 or TRBD2 (6 bases each). This CDR3 spans 16 amino acids. Germline loops: CDR1 SGHNT, CDR2 YENEEA. CDR3 loop: CASSFIGGRNTGEPFF. CDR3 bases: TGTGCCAGCAGCTTCATCGGGGGCCGAAACACCGGGGAGCCGTTTTTT. Using reference TRBV11-3 and TRBJ2-2 for the parts outside the CDR3, the full variable domain is EAGVVQSPRYKIIEKKQPVAFWCNPISGHNTLYWYLQNLGQGPELLIRYENEEAVDDSQLPKDRFSAERLKGVDSTLKIQPAELGDSAVYLCASSFIGGRNTGEPFFGEGSRLTVL.

This clonotype was found a few times. This rearrangement joins TRBV18 to TRBJ1-5, with no clear D. Germline lookup yields CDR1 KGHSH and CDR2 LQKENI. Trimming took off 3 bases at V and 4 bases at J, with 10 bases between the two ends. The CDR3 loop spans 14 amino acids. This CDR3 reads CASSPVELNQPQHF. CDR3 coding DNA: TGTGCCAGCTCACCGGTGGAGCTAAATCAGCCCCAGCATTTT.

The V gene is TRBV7-8, the J gene TRBJ1-2; the match to TRBD1 covers 9 bases. The germline gives CDR1 SGHVS, CDR2 FQNEAQ. CDR3 length: 16 amino acids. The V and J ends lost 3 bases and 4 bases, in that order; junction bases with no gene match: 9. The CDR3 DNA reads TGTGCCAGCAGCTTGGAGGGGACAGGGTGCGTCTATGGCTACACCTTC. This translates into CASSLEGTGCVYGYTF.

This clonotype was detected many times. The chain has TRBV20-1 and TRBJ1-3, with D tentatively TRBD1 (6 bases). Germline loops: CDR1 DFQATT, CDR2 SNEGSKA (reference sequence). The CDR3 is made up of 14 amino acids. V was trimmed by 5 bases and J by 4 bases, leaving 15 bases between them. The CDR3 coding sequence is TGCAGTGCTGCCAAGGGGGGGTCGGGAAACACCATATATTTT. Its translation is CSAAKGGSGNTIYF.

In this sample, this clonotype turned up many times. The chain links TRBV13 to TRBJ2-5; perhaps TRBD1 as D (5 bases). Trimming left V 10 bases short and J 4 bases short, with 10 bases between. The germline V gene has CDR1 PRHDT and CDR2 FYEKMQ (reference sequence). The CDR3 consists of 11 residues. The CDR3 bases are TGTGCCATAACCCAGGGAGAGACCCAGTACTTC. This translates into CAITQGETQYF. Complete variable domain (other parts from reference TRBV13 and TRBJ2-5): AAGVIQSPRHLIKEKRETATLKCYPIPRHDTVYWYQQGPGQDPQFLISFYEKMQSDKGSIPDRFSAQQFSDYHSELNMSSLELGDSALYFCAITQGETQYFGPGTRLLVL.